This is a list of T cell receptor beta chains from one sample in a study of shared clonotypes between healthy human individuals. Profiling relied on immunoSEQ multiplex PCR, and the TCRdb table lists in-frame clones only, not all of them. The sample shows about 1.5 million clones, about 96% of them seen only once. Material: naive CD4+ T cells sorted from blood. The receptors were gathered from a man aged 25-45 years in good health. Both conserved end residues are trimmed from each CDR3.

TRBV5-1	TRBJ2-5	ANSSPRGQETQY
TRBV19	TRBJ1-1	ASSIKVNTEAF
TRBV5-4	TRBJ1-1	ASRDGGWNEAF
TRBV5-1	TRBJ1-1	ASSLDLGNTEAF
TRBV5-1	TRBJ2-7	ASSPGTESYEQY
TRBV2	TRBJ2-7	ASKGTGPSSYEQY
TRBV11-3	TRBJ2-7	ASSRGGYEQY
TRBV11-2	TRBJ1-2	ASSPGLRDRADGYT
TRBV5-4	TRBJ1-3	ASSFIDSLSGNTIY
TRBV2	TRBJ1-2	ASSRTDTYGYT
TRBV19	TRBJ1-5	ASTQDRLSNQPQH
TRBV7-2	TRBJ2-5	ASSLFGETQY
TRBV27	TRBJ2-7	ASSGDSAYEQY
TRBV5-1	TRBJ1-2	ASSLVGTGAFGYT
TRBV11-2	TRBJ2-1	ASSIYTGASYNEQF
TRBV6-4	TRBJ2-1	ASSDFGSSSYNEQF
TRBV6-5	TRBJ2-5	ASSYFSQETQY
TRBV18	TRBJ2-7	ASSQALAAYEQY
TRBV7-9	TRBJ2-7	ASSLDTSYEQY
TRBV5-1	TRBJ2-2	ASSLAGVGNTGELF
TRBV5-4	TRBJ1-4	ASSLAGYSDNEKLF
TRBV2	TRBJ1-1	ASSESLPGKYTEAF
TRBV5-4	TRBJ1-1	ASSKPGQDTEAF
TRBV28	TRBJ2-1	ASGGTSTYNEQF
TRBV27	TRBJ2-7	ASRIGAGQPYEQY
TRBV25-1	TRBJ2-7	ASSGPRLNTQRGYEQY
TRBV7-6	TRBJ2-4	ASSSRTSGSPLAKNIQY
TRBV18	TRBJ2-3	ASSPLGSTDTQY
TRBV11-2	TRBJ2-7	ASSAIRGSAYEQY
TRBV27	TRBJ2-1	ASWTTGGNEQF
TRBV6-1	TRBJ1-2	ASSVTGGDYGYT
TRBV7-6	TRBJ2-6	ASSLTGDSGANVLT
TRBV5-6	TRBJ2-7	ASSATGTGYSYEQY
TRBV6-1	TRBJ2-7	ASSIKPGQPYEQY
TRBV18	TRBJ2-7	ASSPRTGEGEQY
TRBV6-5	TRBJ2-7	ASSFNQGATYEQY
TRBV5-1	TRBJ2-3	ASSLEAAPRTDTQY